This section outlines one T cell receptor (beta chain) sequence together with its context. Its antigen is still unknown. Base qualities are not recorded, but no much larger clone differs from it by a single base. A total of approximately 27 patients with locally advanced or metastatic urothelial carcinoma, treated at Memorial Sloan Kettering on a trial protocol, made up the cohort. Peripheral blood mononuclear cells were collected pretreatment and during treatment, with between 1 and 8 total time points per patient. The Qiagen DNeasy Blood extraction kit was used to purify genomic DNA from total PBMCs and tumor samples. PBMCs were collected pretreatment and during treatment, and were isolated and stored as previously described. Each PCR received spiked-in synthetic TCR analog templates so that absolute template abundance could be estimated from read counts. The immunoSEQ assay used bias-controlled V and J gene primers to amplify TCRbeta CDR3 regions from genomic DNA. Rearranged TCRbeta segments were sequenced at approximately 20X coverage. The original pipeline was this. Sequencing errors were corrected by clustering and CDR3s were annotated against IMGT to assign V, D and J genes. Downstream analyses used only productive TCRbeta rearrangements, leaving out any out-of-frame or stop-codon sequences. Clonality was calculated as one minus the Shannon entropy normalized by the log of the number of unique productive sequences. Fisher's exact test with Benjamini-Hochberg correction, at a threshold of adjusted p below 0.01, was used to find clones that differed between time points or between blood and tumor. TCRdb retrieved this table from immuneACCESS and kept in-frame rearrangements only. Not all clones are present; in checked studies, unresolved V genes account for under half, and no reason is known for the remainder. The D gene and trimming were derived from the DNA, and the V and J assignments and clone size from that table. Present in this sample are about 88,000 clones, more than 90% of which were seen just once. The leading ten clones occupy more than 8% of the sample.

The data were obtained in a study of PD-L1 blockade in urothelial cancer (dated 2017 in TCRdb). In terms of the full investigation: Therapy was started in the mid-2010s for all patients, and atezolizumab 1,200 mg was administered intravenously every 3 weeks. About 90% of the roughly 30 patients were males with bladder-origin urothelial cancer, and about 65% of the roughly 30 reported a prior smoking history. An ECOG performance status of 0 or 1 was recorded for the patients, and 0 to 3 prior chemotherapy regimens had been received by the patients. Blood samples were analyzed at 3 weeks after treatment start (second dose) and at 6 weeks after treatment start. Blood samples gave a median of about 130,000 T cells and approximately 80,000 unique TCRs, with a median clonality of 0.080. The study was an exploratory multi-omic analysis of somatic, immune and clinical correlates of response to PD-L1 blockade with atezolizumab in urothelial cancer. Pretreatment tumor samples, along with matched peripheral blood collected serially before and after atezolizumab treatment, underwent TCR sequencing. Durable clinical benefit was defined as a progression-free survival longer than 6 months, and TCR features were additionally tested against progression-free survival and overall survival. In the same patients, pretreatment tumors underwent whole exome sequencing and RNA sequencing in addition to TCR sequencing. Nine patients reached durable clinical benefit, while 20 or so patients did not. Pretreatment blood TCR-seq was available for around 29 patients, at least one posttreatment blood collection was obtained for approximately 25 patients, and tumor TCR-seq was available for approximately 25 patients.

Here is what the overall study found, with its caveats: Among patients with durable benefit, tumor-associated TCR clones showed greater expansion in peripheral blood 3 weeks after treatment started (n ≈ 23, p = 0.022). A pretreatment peripheral blood TCR clonality below the median was linked to improved progression-free and overall survival. Because of the small sample size (n ≈ 31) and the many exploratory analyses performed, the results are intended to be regarded as hypothesis-generating.

V is clipped by 5 bases and J by 5 bases, and the sequence between their germline boundaries is 16 bases long. CDR1 and CDR2, per the germline V gene, are SNHLY and FYNNEI. Measured from the cysteine to the phenylalanine, the CDR3 is 15 residues long. Just the 45-base CDR3 DNA is kept, in frame starting at base 1. Rearrangement joined TRBV2 to TRBJ2-1; TRBD2 might be the D gene, on 6 matching bases. The receptor was derived from a man in his fifties or sixties with urothelial cancer. The sequences come from PBMCs, collected around atezolizumab (anti-PD-L1) treatment. The CDR3 protein sequence reads: CASSIAGTWNNEQFF. The DNA is TGTGCCAGCAGTATTGCCGGGACTTGGAACAATGAGCAGTTCTTC.